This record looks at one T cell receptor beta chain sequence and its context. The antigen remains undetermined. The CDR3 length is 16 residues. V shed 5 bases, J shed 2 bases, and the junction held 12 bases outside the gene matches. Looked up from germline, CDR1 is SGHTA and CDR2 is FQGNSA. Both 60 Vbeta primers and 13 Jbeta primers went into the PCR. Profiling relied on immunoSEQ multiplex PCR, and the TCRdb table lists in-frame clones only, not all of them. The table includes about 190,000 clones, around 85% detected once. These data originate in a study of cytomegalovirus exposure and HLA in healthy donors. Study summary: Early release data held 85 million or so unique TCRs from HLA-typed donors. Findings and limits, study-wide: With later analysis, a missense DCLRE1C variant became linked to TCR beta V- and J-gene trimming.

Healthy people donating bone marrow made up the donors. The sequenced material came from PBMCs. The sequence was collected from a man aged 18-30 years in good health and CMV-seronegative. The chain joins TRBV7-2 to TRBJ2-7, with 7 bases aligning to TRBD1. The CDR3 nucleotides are TGTGCCAGCAGCCTGCCTAAGGACAGGCAAACCTACGAGCAGTACTTC. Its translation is CASSLPKDRQTYEQYF.